This T cell receptor (beta chain) was identified during a study of tumor and adjacent non-tumor tissue in lung cancer. Study-wide background: Histology: about twelve adenocarcinoma, a couple of squamous cell carcinoma, 1 small cell lung cancer.

The template was RNA from unsorted bulk tissue. Distant lung tissue was collected more than 3 cm away from the tumor edge. A remark on this clonotype: What it recognizes is unknown. The junction departs from the called germline gene at one end, perhaps through a read error.

Three rounds of nested PCR, following a modified ARM-PCR protocol, produced the TCRbeta library. TCRdb itself ran the multiplex PCR reads through MiXCR, one entry per CDR3 protein. This table has 90,000 to 100,000 distinct CDR3 sequences, approximately 80% appearing once. This CDR3 contains 15 residues. The V gene's germline CDR1 is SGHTA and CDR2 FQGTGA. Study-wide results and caveats: Top 100 clones took a larger repertoire share in normal lung. TCR diversity was significantly greater in tumor than normal lung tissue.

Sequenced sample: distant non-tumor lung tissue. The chain is built from TRBV7-3 and TRBJ2-1, with TRBD2 matching 7 bases. This TCR came from a man aged 60 to 75 with small cell lung cancer. CDR3: CVSCLGRAAYNEQFF. CDR3 in DNA: TGTGTCAGCTGCTTAGGGAGGGCCGCCTACAATGAGCAGTTCTTC.